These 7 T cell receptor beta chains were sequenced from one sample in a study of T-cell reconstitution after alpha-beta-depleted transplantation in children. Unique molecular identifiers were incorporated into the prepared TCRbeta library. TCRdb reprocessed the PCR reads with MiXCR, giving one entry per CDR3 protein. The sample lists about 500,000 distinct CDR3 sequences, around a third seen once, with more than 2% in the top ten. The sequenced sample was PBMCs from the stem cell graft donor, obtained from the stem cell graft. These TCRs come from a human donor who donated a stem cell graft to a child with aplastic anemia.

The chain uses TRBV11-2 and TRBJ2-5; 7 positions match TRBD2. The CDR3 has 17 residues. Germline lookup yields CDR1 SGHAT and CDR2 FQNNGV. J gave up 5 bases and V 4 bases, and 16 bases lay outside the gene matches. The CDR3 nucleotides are TGTGCCAGCAGCTCTACCCGGACTAGGCCAAGTCCGGAGACCCAGTACTTC. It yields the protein CASSSTRTRPSPETQYF. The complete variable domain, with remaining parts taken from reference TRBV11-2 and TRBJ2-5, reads EAGVAQSPRYKIIEKRQSVAFWCNPISGHATLYWYQQILGQGPKLLIQFQNNGVVDDSQLPKDRFSAERLKGVDSTLKIQPAKLEDSAVYLCASSSTRTRPSPETQYFGPGTRLLVL.

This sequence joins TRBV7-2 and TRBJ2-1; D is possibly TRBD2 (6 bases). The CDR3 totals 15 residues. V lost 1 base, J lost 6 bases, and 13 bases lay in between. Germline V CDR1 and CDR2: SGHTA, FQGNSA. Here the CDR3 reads CASSLVGTSPNEQFF. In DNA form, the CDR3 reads TGTGCCAGCAGCTTAGTTGGTACTAGCCCCAATGAGCAGTTCTTC.

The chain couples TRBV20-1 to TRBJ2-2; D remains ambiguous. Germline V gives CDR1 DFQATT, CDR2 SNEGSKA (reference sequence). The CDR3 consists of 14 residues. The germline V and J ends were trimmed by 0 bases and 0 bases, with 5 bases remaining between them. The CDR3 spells CSARDGANTGELFF. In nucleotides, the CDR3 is TGCAGTGCTAGAGATGGGGCGAACACCGGGGAGCTGTTTTTT.

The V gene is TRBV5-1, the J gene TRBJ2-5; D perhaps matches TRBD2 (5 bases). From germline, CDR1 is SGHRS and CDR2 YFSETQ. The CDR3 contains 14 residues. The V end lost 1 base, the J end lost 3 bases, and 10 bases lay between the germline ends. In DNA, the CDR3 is TGCGCCAGCAGCTTGCAGCCGGGGAAAGAGACCCAGTACTTC. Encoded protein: CASSLQPGKETQYF.

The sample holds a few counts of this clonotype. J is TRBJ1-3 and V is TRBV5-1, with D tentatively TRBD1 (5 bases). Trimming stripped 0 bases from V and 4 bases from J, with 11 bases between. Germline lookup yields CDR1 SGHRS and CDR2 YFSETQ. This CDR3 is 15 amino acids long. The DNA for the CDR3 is TGCGCCAGCAGCTTGGCCGGGACGGGAGGAAACACCATATATTTT. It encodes CASSLAGTGGNTIYF.

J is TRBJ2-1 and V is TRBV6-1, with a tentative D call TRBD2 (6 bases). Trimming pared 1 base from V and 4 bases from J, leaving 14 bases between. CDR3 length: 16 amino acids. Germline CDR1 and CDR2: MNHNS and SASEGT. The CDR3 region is CASSEESGRGYNEQFF. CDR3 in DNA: TGTGCCAGCAGTGAAGAATCCGGGAGAGGTTACAATGAGCAGTTCTTC.

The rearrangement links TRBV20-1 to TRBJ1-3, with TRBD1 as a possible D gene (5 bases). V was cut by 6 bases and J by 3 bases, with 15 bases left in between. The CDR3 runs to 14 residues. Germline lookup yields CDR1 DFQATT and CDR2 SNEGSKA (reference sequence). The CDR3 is CSAPRTQDGNTIYF. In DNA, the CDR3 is TGCAGTGCACCGCGGACACAAGATGGAAACACCATATATTTT.